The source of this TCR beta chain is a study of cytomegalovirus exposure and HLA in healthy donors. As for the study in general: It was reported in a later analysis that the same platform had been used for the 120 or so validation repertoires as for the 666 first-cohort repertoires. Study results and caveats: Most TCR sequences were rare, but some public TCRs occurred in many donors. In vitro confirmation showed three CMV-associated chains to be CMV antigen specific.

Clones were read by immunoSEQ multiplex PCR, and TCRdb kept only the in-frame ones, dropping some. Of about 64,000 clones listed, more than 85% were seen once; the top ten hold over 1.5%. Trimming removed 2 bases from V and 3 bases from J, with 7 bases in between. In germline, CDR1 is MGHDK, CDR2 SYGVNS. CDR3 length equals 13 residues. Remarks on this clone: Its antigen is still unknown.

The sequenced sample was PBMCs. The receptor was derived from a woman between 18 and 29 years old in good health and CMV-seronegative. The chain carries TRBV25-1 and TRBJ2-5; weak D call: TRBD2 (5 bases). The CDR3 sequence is CASSELGKETQYF. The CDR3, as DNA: TGTGCCAGCAGTGAACTCGGGAAAGAGACCCAGTACTTC.